Following are 27 T cell receptor beta chains from one sample sequenced in a study of molecular identifiers for immune sequencing clone quantification. TCRdb re-called the PCR reads through MiXCR, storing one row per CDR3 protein. This table holds a few hundred thousand distinct CDR3 sequences, about a quarter found once. Sample: naive CD8+ T cells from blood, with Jurkat cell RNA spiked in. Described subset: FACS-sorted CD8+CD4-CCR7+CD45RA+ naive T cells. These TCRs come from a human donor in good health. Some libraries in this study had Jurkat cell RNA spiked in.

This clonotype has only a few counts. The chain uses TRBV28 and TRBJ2-2; 9 nucleotides agree with TRBD2. J was trimmed by 6 bases and V by 5 bases; bases with no gene match: 16. Germline V gives CDR1 MDHEN, CDR2 SYDVKM. CDR3 length: 18 amino acids. The CDR3 reads CASSRPASLAGTSGELFF. In DNA, the CDR3 is TGTGCCAGCAGTCGACCTGCGAGTCTAGCGGGGACGTCCGGGGAGCTGTTTTTT.

With regard to this clonotype: A much larger clonotype is one base distant, so this may be a read error. This chain connects TRBV21-1 to TRBJ1-1. TRBV21-1 has pseudogene status. This CDR3 comprises 19 residues. CDR3 loop: CASSSQHGGRPIMNTEAFF. Written as DNA, the CDR3 is TGTGCCAGCAGCAGCCAGCATGGAGGCAGGCCTATAATGAACACTGAAGCTTTCTTT.

Details on this clonotype: At one end the junction does not follow the germline gene, possibly because of a read error. This chain links TRBV7-9 with TRBJ2-2, with 7 bases lining up with TRBD2. Germline CDR1 is SEHNR and CDR2 is FQNEAQ (reference sequence). The CDR3 is 15 residues long. CDR3 in DNA: TGTGCCAGCAGCTTAACTAGCGTGAACACCGGGGAGCTGTATTTT. Translating gives CASSLTSVNTGELYF.

This clonotype came up many times. The chain is built from TRBV4-3 and TRBJ2-3, with D tentatively TRBD1 (6 bases). The CDR3 has 15 amino acids. V was pared by 0 bases and J by 2 bases, with 9 bases between. Germline loops: CDR1 LGHNA, CDR2 YSLEER. The CDR3: CASSQDGGPTDTQYF. The DNA of the CDR3 is TGCGCCAGCAGCCAAGATGGGGGCCCCACAGATACGCAGTATTTT.

This clonotype occurred many times. The rearrangement joins TRBV29-1 to TRBJ2-3; D gene unclear. The CDR3 length is 12 residues. Deletions cut 4 bases from V and 1 base from J, with 6 bases between. CDR1 SQVTM and CDR2 ANQGSEA come from the germline V gene. DNA for the CDR3: TGCAGCGTTGTCATCCGCACAGATACGCAGTATTTT. Its translation is CSVVIRTDTQYF.

This clonotype was detected ten times or more. V usage is TRBV28 and J usage is TRBJ2-7; D not resolved. V was clipped by 6 bases and J by 0 bases, with 9 bases between them. Per the germline V gene, CDR1 is MDHEN and CDR2 is SYDVKM. CDR3 size: 13 residues. The CDR3 coding sequence is TGTGCCAGCAGCCGTCCGGGCTCCTACGAGCAGTACTTC. Protein: CASSRPGSYEQYF.

Remarks on this clonotype: A read error may explain this, as a much larger clone is one base away. CDR3 DNA: TGCAGCGGTGATTTAGGGACAGTCACTGAAGCTTTCTTT. Translation: CSGDLGTVTEAFF. The genes are TRBV29-1 and TRBJ1-1; 7 bases match TRBD1. Per germline, CDR1 SQVTM and CDR2 ANQGSEA. The length of the CDR3 is 13 residues. With 7 bases clipped from V and 4 bases from J, the junction kept 9 bases outside the gene matches.

The rearrangement uses TRBV27 and TRBJ1-1; 11 positions agree with TRBD1. In germline, CDR1 is MNHEY, CDR2 SMNVEV (reference sequence). The CDR3 covers 15 residues. Trimming cost V 4 bases and J 3 bases; bases outside gene matches: 4. As DNA, the CDR3 is TGTGCCAGCAGTTCGGGACAGGGGGTGTACACTGAAGCTTTCTTT. This codes for CASSSGQGVYTEAFF.

About this clonotype: A much larger clonotype is one base distant, so this may be a read error. V is TRBV2 and J is TRBJ1-5; TRBD1 agrees at 9 bases. Germline CDR1 and CDR2: SNHLY and FYNNEI. The CDR3 consists of 15 residues. With 7 bases clipped from V and 6 bases from J, the junction kept 10 bases outside the gene matches. CDR3: CASMLQGAPGQPQHF. The CDR3 DNA follows: TGTGCCAGCATGCTACAGGGGGCGCCGGGTCAGCCCCAGCATTTT.

This clonotype was recorded many times. The chain combines TRBV4-3 with TRBJ2-3, with 11 bases fitting TRBD2. J lost 3 bases, V lost 0 bases, and 2 bases had no gene match. The CDR3 length is 16 residues. Germline V CDR1 and CDR2: LGHNA, YSLEER. The CDR3 here is CASSQELAGVTDTQYF. In nucleotides, the CDR3 is TGCGCCAGCAGCCAAGAACTAGCGGGAGTTACAGATACGCAGTATTTT.

This clonotype was detected ten times or more. V gene TRBV12-3 or TRBV12-4 combines with J gene TRBJ2-3; D gene ambiguous. CDR3 size: 13 residues. The V and J ends lost 6 bases and 3 bases respectively, with 10 bases between them. DNA of the CDR3: TGTGCCAGCAGCCGAGAGAGAACAGATACGCAGTATTTT. This gives the protein CASSRERTDTQYF.

There are a few counts of this clonotype. Mismatch with germline at one junction end may stem from a read error. The V call is TRBV20-1, the J call TRBJ1-1; D perhaps matches TRBD1 (6 bases). The CDR3 contains 11 residues. Germline CDR1 reads DFQATT; CDR2 reads SNEGSKA (reference sequence). The DNA of the CDR3 is TGCAGTGCTAGAACCGACCGGGGGGCTCTCTTT. Its translation: CSARTDRGALF.

This chain connects TRBV6-2 or TRBV6-3 to TRBJ1-1, with D possibly TRBD1 on 6 matching bases. CDR3 length equals 12 residues. Germline V CDR1 and CDR2: MNHEY, SVGEGT. V was shortened by 6 bases and J by 7 bases, with 12 bases between the two germline ends. Written as DNA, the CDR3 is TGTGCCAGCAGCCCCCAGGGGTTTGAAGCTTTCTTT. Its protein product is CASSPQGFEAFF.

This clonotype came up a few times. The CDR3 DNA reads TGCAGCGTGAGGGGCCGGACTGGAACCCCCTACAATGAGCAGTTCTTC. Translation gives CSVRGRTGTPYNEQFF. This chain connects TRBV29-1 to TRBJ2-1; tentatively, D is TRBD1 or TRBD2 (5 bases each). Germline CDR1 SQVTM, CDR2 ANQGSEA. V lost 6 bases, J lost 2 bases, and 20 bases lay in between. The CDR3 has 16 residues.

This clonotype was observed a few times. This rearrangement joins TRBV30 to TRBJ2-2, with D unclear. Germline CDR1 and CDR2: GTSNPN and SVGIG (reference sequence). This CDR3 region has 11 residues. Trimming left V 0 bases short and J 6 bases short, with 2 bases between. In DNA, the CDR3 is TGTGCCTGGAGTGTCCCCGGGGAGCTGTTTTTT. Translated, it gives CAWSVPGELFF.

This clonotype was seen more than once but under ten times. The chain links TRBV7-8 to TRBJ1-5; D possibly corresponds to TRBD1 (5 bases). The CDR3 extends over 16 amino acids. The germline V gene encodes CDR1 SGHVS and CDR2 FQNEAQ. V lost 6 bases to trimming and J lost 7 bases, with 22 bases between them. CDR3 DNA sequence: TGTGCCAGCAGTTCCCCCGGGGGGGGACCGGGACAGCCCCAGCATTTT. Amino acid sequence: CASSSPGGGPGQPQHF.

This clonotype came up many times. The chain is built from TRBV27 and TRBJ2-7, with 8 bases that match TRBD1. Germline CDR1 MNHEY, CDR2 SMNVEV (reference sequence). V trimming: 6 bases; J trimming: 4 bases; junction bases outside the gene matches: 8. The CDR3 totals 14 residues. The CDR3 protein is CASREGQASYEQYF. CDR3 DNA: TGTGCCAGCAGGGAGGGACAGGCCTCGTACGAGCAGTACTTC.

This clonotype was detected many times. The CDR3 bases are TGTGCCAGTAGCACCGGAACCACCTACGAGCAGTACTTC. It specifies CASSTGTTYEQYF. J is TRBJ2-7 and V is TRBV19; D gene ambiguous. V lost 6 bases and J 2 bases, leaving 11 bases between the germline ends. Germline loops: CDR1 LNHDA, CDR2 SQIVND (reference sequence). The CDR3 has 13 amino acids.

This clonotype was recorded at least ten times. The chain combines TRBV2 with TRBJ1-1, with D uncertain. This CDR3 contains 13 residues. The V gene lost 7 bases and the J gene lost 7 bases, with 16 bases spanning the gap. Germline CDR1 reads SNHLY; CDR2 reads FYNNEI. In DNA form, the CDR3 reads TGTGCCAGCATCACTCTTTTACAGAATGAAGCTTTCTTT. It yields the protein CASITLLQNEAFF.

With respect to this clonotype: An end of the junction does not agree with germline; a read error may underlie this. The chain couples TRBV20-1 to TRBJ2-7; tentative D call: TRBD2 (5 bases). The CDR3 has 15 residues. Germline CDR1 and CDR2: DFQATT and SNEGSKA (reference sequence). CDR3 sequence (DNA): TGCGGTGCTAGTGATTCCCCGGGAAGCTCCTACGAGCAGTACTTC. Encoded protein: CGASDSPGSSYEQYF.

In the case of this clonotype: Possible read error: a much larger clone is one base away. CDR3 in amino acids: CVSSPSWGLTYEQYF. Written as DNA, the CDR3 is TGTGTCAGCAGCCCATCTTGGGGGCTGACCTACGAGCAGTACTTC. The rearrangement links TRBV7-6 to TRBJ2-7; TRBD1 is a possible D gene (6 bases). The CDR3 runs 15 residues. From germline, CDR1 is SGHVS and CDR2 FNYEAQ.

This clonotype showed up just a few times. CDR3 in DNA: TGTGCCAGCAGCTCGCCTTGGGAGCAGTACTTC. It translates to CASSSPWEQYF. The gene calls are TRBV5-6 and TRBJ2-7, with D hard to call. The CDR3 loop spans 11 amino acids. Germline assignment: CDR1 SGHDT and CDR2 YYEEEE. Deletions cut 3 bases from V and 7 bases from J, with 8 bases between. The full variable domain, completed using reference TRBV5-6 and TRBJ2-7, is DAGVTQSPTHLIKTRGQQVTLRCSPKSGHDTVSWYQQALGQGPQFIFQYYEEEERQRGNFPDRFSGHQFPNYSSELNVNALLLGDSALYLCASSSPWEQYFGPGTRLTVT.

As DNA, the CDR3 is TGTGCCAGTTCGACAGGGGTACAAGAGACCCAGTACTTC. It is translated as CASSTGVQETQYF. J is TRBJ2-5 and V is TRBV19, with TRBD1 matching over 8 bases. After removal of 8 bases from V and 2 bases from J, the junction contained 4 bases not matched to a gene. Germline loops: CDR1 LNHDA, CDR2 SQIVND (reference sequence). This CDR3 spans 13 amino acids. Drawing the rest from reference TRBV19 and TRBJ2-5, the complete variable domain is DGGITQSPKYLFRKEGQNVTLSCEQNLNHDAMYWYRQDPGQGLRLIYYSQIVNDFQKGDIAEGYSVSREKKESFPLTVTSAQKNPTAFYLCASSTGVQETQYFGPGTRLLVL.

This clonotype was recorded at least ten times. V usage is TRBV20-1 and J usage is TRBJ1-2, with D unclear. The V end lost 0 bases, the J end lost 5 bases, and 13 bases lay between the germline ends. CDR3 size: 14 residues. Germline lookup yields CDR1 DFQATT and CDR2 SNEGSKA (reference sequence). The DNA for the CDR3 is TGCAGTGCTAGAGATGGGCGCGGCTCGTATGGCTACACCTTC. It encodes CSARDGRGSYGYTF.

This clonotype was seen at least ten times. This sequence joins TRBV5-4 and TRBJ2-7; 10 nucleotides align to TRBD1. The CDR3 length is 15 residues. The germline V gene has CDR1 SGHNT and CDR2 YYREEE (reference sequence). V was pared by 2 bases and J by 4 bases, with 6 bases of the junction left unmatched. The CDR3 protein is CASSFFGQGVYEQYF. The CDR3 DNA sequence: TGTGCCAGCAGCTTTTTCGGACAGGGGGTTTACGAGCAGTACTTC.

This clonotype was detected only a few times. This chain links TRBV30 with TRBJ2-7; D is possibly TRBD1 or TRBD2 (5 bases each). This CDR3 comprises 17 residues. Trimming stripped 1 base from V and 2 bases from J, with 21 bases between. Germline lookup yields CDR1 GTSNPN and CDR2 SVGIG (reference sequence). The CDR3 sequence: CAWSGPPGRYPTYEQYF. DNA of the CDR3: TGTGCCTGGAGTGGCCCCCCGGGACGTTATCCCACCTACGAGCAGTACTTC.

This clonotype has ten or more counts. V and J are TRBV29-1 and TRBJ1-1; D might be TRBD1 (6 bases). This CDR3 is 13 amino acids long. Trimming shortened V by 6 bases and J by 0 bases, and 11 bases separated the two germline ends. Germline V CDR1 and CDR2: SQVTM, ANQGSEA. This chain's CDR3 is CSVRDNMNTEAFF. For the CDR3, the DNA is TGCAGCGTGAGGGACAACATGAACACTGAAGCTTTCTTT.